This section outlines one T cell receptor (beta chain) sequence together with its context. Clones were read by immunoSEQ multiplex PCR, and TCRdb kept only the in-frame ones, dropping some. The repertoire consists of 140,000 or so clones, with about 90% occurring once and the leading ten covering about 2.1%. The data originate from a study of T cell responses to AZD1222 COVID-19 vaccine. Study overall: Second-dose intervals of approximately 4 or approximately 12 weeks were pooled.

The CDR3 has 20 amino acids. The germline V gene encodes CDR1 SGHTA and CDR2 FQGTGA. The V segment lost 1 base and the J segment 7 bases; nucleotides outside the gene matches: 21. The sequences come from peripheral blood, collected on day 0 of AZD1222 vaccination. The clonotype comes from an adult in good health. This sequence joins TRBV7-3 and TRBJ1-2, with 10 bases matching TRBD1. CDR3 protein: CASSLNPLSTGTGEGSGYTF. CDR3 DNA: TGTGCCAGCAGCTTAAACCCCCTCTCGACCGGGACAGGGGAAGGGAGTGGCTACACCTTC.